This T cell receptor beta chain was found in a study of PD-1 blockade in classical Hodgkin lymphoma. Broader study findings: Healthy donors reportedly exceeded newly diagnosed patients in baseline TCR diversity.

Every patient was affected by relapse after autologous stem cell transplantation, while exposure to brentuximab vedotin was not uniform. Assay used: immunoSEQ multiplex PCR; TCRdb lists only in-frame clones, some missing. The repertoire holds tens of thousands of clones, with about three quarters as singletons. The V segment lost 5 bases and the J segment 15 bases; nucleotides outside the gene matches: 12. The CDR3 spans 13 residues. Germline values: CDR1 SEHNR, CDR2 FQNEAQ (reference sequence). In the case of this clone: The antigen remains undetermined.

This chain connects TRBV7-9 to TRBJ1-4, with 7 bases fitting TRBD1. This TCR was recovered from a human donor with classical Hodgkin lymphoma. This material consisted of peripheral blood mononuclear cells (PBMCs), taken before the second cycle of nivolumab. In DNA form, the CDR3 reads TGTGCCAGCAGCCGCGCCACAGGGGAGGAAATGTTTTTT. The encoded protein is CASSRATGEEMFF. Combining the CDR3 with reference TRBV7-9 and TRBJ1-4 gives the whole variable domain DTGVSQNPRHKITKRGQNVTFRCDPISEHNRLYWYRQTLGQGPEFLTYFQNEAQLEKSRLLSDRFSAERPKGSFSTLEIQRTEQGDSAMYLCASSRATGEEMFFGSGTQLSVL.